There are many counts of the clone carrying this TCR beta chain. Its matching antigen is unknown. Constant-region reverse primers amplified full-length variable regions, followed by semi-nested Nested Universal Primer A PCR. TCRdb processed the 5' RACE reads anew with MiXCR; each CDR3 protein has one entry. This sample has fewer than 65,000 distinct CDR3 sequences, with around 21% found just once. Tregs were sorted as CD4+CD25+CD127-/low cells. Regarding the study as a whole: Tumor Tregs overlapped most with tumor, then blood, naive CD4+ cells.

The sequence came from a female donor with breast cancer. The sample taken for sequencing was tumor-infiltrating Tregs sorted from the breast tumor.

This CDR3 reads CASSLAVGTDEAFF. The CDR3 DNA is TGTGCCAGCAGCTTAGCGGTGGGTACCGATGAAGCTTTCTTT. The chain recombines TRBV7-6 with TRBJ1-1, with D hard to call. The CDR3 covers 14 residues. V lost 0 bases, J lost 7 bases, and 12 bases lay in between. Looked up from germline, CDR1 is SGHVS and CDR2 is FNYEAQ.